Each of the 30 T cell receptor beta chains below was sequenced from the same sample in a study of cytotoxic CD8 clonotypes in ibrutinib-treated CLL. Assay: immunoSEQ multiplex PCR; the TCRdb copy retains only in-frame clones and omits some. This table has tens of thousands of clones, 83% appearing once. The sample was PBMCs, taken after 24 months of ibrutinib treatment. All receptors derive from a human donor with chronic lymphocytic leukemia.

This clone has just one count. The conserved final phenylalanine or tryptophan is absent from the CDR3, which likely points to a read error. J is TRBJ2-3 and V is TRBV9, with D maybe TRBD2 (6 bases). Trimming pared 0 bases from V and 6 bases from J, leaving 8 bases between. The CDR3 loop spans 13 amino acids. Germline lookup yields CDR1 SGDLS and CDR2 YYNGEE. CDR3 nucleotides: TGTGCCAGCAGCGTAGGCGGGGTTGATACGCAGTATCTT. Translating gives CASSVGGVDTQYL.

V is TRBV19 and J is TRBJ1-6; no clear D gene. The length of the CDR3 is 15 residues. CDR1 and CDR2 from the germline V gene are LNHDA and SQIVND (reference sequence). V lost 4 bases, J lost 10 bases, and 17 bases lay in between. CDR3 nucleotides: TGTGCCAGTAGTACCCTTGGACCTTCGGGGTCACCCCTCCACTTT. Protein product: CASSTLGPSGSPLHF.

This clone was recorded only once. The V gene is TRBV5-6, the J gene TRBJ2-5, with D unresolved. Germline V CDR1 and CDR2: SGHDT, YYEEEE. The CDR3 contains 13 residues. V lost 0 bases and J lost 5, with 8 bases in between. The CDR3 protein is CASSLVVGETQYF. The CDR3 DNA follows: TGTGCCAGCAGCTTGGTGGTTGGGGAGACCCAGTACTTC.

The count of this clone is one. V gene TRBV30 combines with J gene TRBJ2-2; D possibly uses TRBD1 or TRBD2 (5 bases each). The CDR3 is 13 amino acids. The germline gives CDR1 GTSNPN, CDR2 SVGIG (reference sequence). V shed 1 base and J shed 6 bases, with 9 bases lying between them. The CDR3 reads CAWSGRGPGELFF. In nucleotides, the CDR3 is TGTGCCTGGAGTGGAAGGGGACCCGGGGAGCTGTTTTTT. The full variable domain, completed using reference TRBV30 and TRBJ2-2, is SQTIHQWPATLVQPVGSPLSLECTVEGTSNPNLYWYRQAAGRGLQLLFYSVGIGQISSEVPQNLSASRPQDRQFILSSKKLLLSDSGFYLCAWSGRGPGELFFGEGSRLTVL.

The J gene is TRBJ2-5, the V gene TRBV7-9, with D unresolved. There are 13 residues in the CDR3. V dropped 6 bases and J dropped 0 bases, with 8 bases sitting between them. Germline-derived CDR1 and CDR2 are SEHNR and FQNEAQ (reference sequence). The CDR3, as DNA: TGTGCCAGCAGTTATTATAACCAAGAGACCCAGTACTTC. This gives the protein CASSYYNQETQYF.

The V and J genes are TRBV5-1 and TRBJ2-2, with a weak D call TRBD1 (5 bases). The V gene lost 5 bases and the J gene lost 2 bases, with 10 bases spanning the gap. In germline, CDR1 is SGHRS, CDR2 YFSETQ. The CDR3 sequence is 14 residues long. The CDR3 loop reads CASRDIPNTGELFF. DNA of the CDR3: TGCGCCAGCAGGGACATACCAAACACCGGGGAGCTGTTTTTT.

This clone has only a few counts. The gene calls are TRBV5-6 and TRBJ2-2; 8 bases map to TRBD1. Germline trimming cut 3 bases from V and 5 bases from J; bases unmatched to any gene: 9. CDR3 length: 16 amino acids. CDR1 SGHDT and CDR2 YYEEEE come from the germline V gene. The CDR3 DNA follows: TGTGCCAGCAGCTCCCTTGACAGGGGCGGGACCGGGGAGCTGTTTTTT. This gives the protein CASSSLDRGGTGELFF.

This clone was counted once. The V call is TRBV28, the J call TRBJ2-7; TRBD2 aligns across 8 bases. The CDR3 runs to 17 residues. Germline trimming cut 1 base from V and 2 bases from J; bases unmatched to any gene: 10. Per germline, CDR1 MDHEN and CDR2 SYDVKM. CDR3 in amino acids: CASSLSPTGGRPYEQYF. The CDR3 DNA is TGTGCCAGCAGTTTATCCCCAACAGGCGGGAGGCCCTACGAGCAGTACTTC.

The CDR3 reads CASSETGTLNKAYNEQFF. CDR3 DNA sequence: TGTGCCAGCAGCGAAACCGGGACCCTTAATAAGGCCTACAATGAGCAGTTCTTC. This rearrangement joins TRBV5-6 to TRBJ2-1; the D gene could be TRBD1 or TRBD2 (5 bases each). Germline CDR1 is SGHDT and CDR2 is YYEEEE. The length of the CDR3 is 18 residues. The V end was cut by 4 bases, the J end by 2 bases, with 22 bases between.

This chain connects TRBV30 to TRBJ2-7, with TRBD2 identical over 10 bases. Germline V CDR1 and CDR2: GTSNPN, SVGIG (reference sequence). The CDR3 sequence is 14 residues long. J lost 1 base, V lost 4 bases, and 4 bases had no gene match. CDR3 in amino acids: CAWTQLAGSYEQYF. CDR3 nucleotide sequence: TGTGCCTGGACGCAACTAGCGGGATCCTACGAGCAGTACTTC.

This clone came up a few times. The chain recombines TRBV19 with TRBJ2-2; 10 bases agree with TRBD2. Germline CDR1 LNHDA, CDR2 SQIVND (reference sequence). V shed 7 bases and J 1 base; nucleotides not matched to a gene: 6. This CDR3 has 16 amino acids. The CDR3 sequence: CASTILAGENTGELFF. The DNA of the CDR3 is TGTGCCAGTACTATTCTAGCGGGGGAGAACACCGGGGAGCTGTTTTTT.

The chain employs TRBV6-6 and TRBJ2-2; D gene unclear. Trimming pared 0 bases from V and 4 bases from J, leaving 3 bases between. The germline gives CDR1 MNHNY, CDR2 SVGAGI (reference sequence). The CDR3 is made up of 13 amino acids. CDR3 sequence: CASSYSFTGELFF. The CDR3 DNA reads as TGTGCCAGCAGTTACTCATTCACCGGGGAGCTGTTTTTT.

Notes on this clone: Because the CDR3's place on the DNA is in doubt, the DNA is left out and the CDR3 is given as listed by TCRdb. The rearrangement links TRBV28 to TRBJ2-7; the table assigns TRBD1, which was not confirmed against the DNA. Inclusive of both ends, the CDR3 amounts to 15 amino acids. CDR1 is MDHEN, CDR2 SYDVKM, per germline. CDR3: CASSSSHRGSYEQYF.

This clone was seen only a few times. The J gene is TRBJ2-5, the V gene TRBV6-1, with TRBD2 matching 9 bases. The J segment lost 4 bases and the V segment lost 0 bases, leaving 3 bases of the junction unmatched. Germline CDR1 is MNHNS and CDR2 is SASEGT. The CDR3 runs to 15 residues. CDR3 DNA: TGTGCCAGCAGTGAAGCTAGCGGGAGACGAGAGACCCAGTACTTC. Translating it yields CASSEASGRRETQYF.

The genes are TRBV7-8 and TRBJ1-3, with D possibly TRBD1 on 5 matching bases. CDR1 and CDR2 from the germline V gene are SGHVS and FQNEAQ. V was clipped by 5 bases and J by 10 bases, with 21 bases between them. The CDR3 has 15 residues. The CDR3 spells CASSGALGTELTIYF. DNA for the CDR3: TGTGCCAGCAGCGGAGCACTAGGGACGGAACTTACCATATATTTT.

The chain carries TRBV11-2 and TRBJ1-1; D perhaps matches TRBD1 (5 bases). Germline V gene lookup returns CDR1 SGHAT and CDR2 FQNNGV. This CDR3 has 15 amino acids. V was trimmed by 5 bases and J by 0 bases, leaving 13 bases between them. The CDR3 loop is CASSLGGHMNTEAFF. DNA for the CDR3: TGTGCCAGCAGCCTGGGCGGACATATGAACACTGAAGCTTTCTTT.

The chain employs TRBV29-1 and TRBJ1-1, with D hard to call. The CDR3 has 13 amino acids. Germline V gives CDR1 SQVTM, CDR2 ANQGSEA. The ends were cut back, 3 bases at V and 3 bases at J, with 11 bases in the middle. CDR3 amino acids: CSVDPDTHTEAFF. The DNA for the CDR3 is TGCAGCGTTGATCCAGACACCCACACTGAAGCTTTCTTT.

The chain has TRBV7-9 and TRBJ2-5; D gene unclear. The CDR3 contains 13 residues. V shed 6 bases and J shed 4 bases, with 12 bases lying between them. Germline-derived CDR1 and CDR2 are SEHNR and FQNEAQ (reference sequence). CDR3 DNA: TGTGCCAGCAGTCTCCCGGTGGGAGAGACCCAGTACTTC. Its protein is CASSLPVGETQYF.

The chain couples TRBV15 to TRBJ2-2, with D perhaps matching TRBD1 or TRBD2 (5 bases each). The length of the CDR3 is 12 residues. In germline, CDR1 is LNHNV, CDR2 YYDKDF (reference sequence). V lost 8 bases to trimming and J lost 5 bases, with 9 bases between them. The CDR3 DNA follows: TGTGCCACCGCAGGGACGACCGGGGAGCTGTTTTTT. Translated: CATAGTTGELFF.

The count of this clone is one. The chain links TRBV27 to TRBJ1-1; a possible D gene is TRBD1 (5 bases). CDR3 length equals 13 residues. CDR1 is MNHEY, CDR2 SMNVEV, per germline (reference sequence). Deletions cut 9 bases from V and 3 bases from J, with 14 bases between. Written as DNA, the CDR3 is TGTGCCAGTGGGGCTTGGGGGGACACTGAAGCTTTCTTT. Residues: CASGAWGDTEAFF.

This chain uses TRBV4-2 with TRBJ2-5, with D uncertain. Germline values: CDR1 LGHNA, CDR2 YNFKEQ. V lost 0 bases, J lost 2 bases, and 7 bases lay in between. The CDR3 has 14 amino acids. CDR3 DNA sequence: TGTGCCAGCAGCCAAGAGCCAGAACAAGAGACCCAGTACTTC. Translation gives CASSQEPEQETQYF.

This clone turned up a few times. The chain has TRBV28 and TRBJ2-7, with 7 bases aligning to TRBD1. The ends lost 5 bases at V and 2 bases at J; junction bases unmatched: 6. Germline CDR1 is MDHEN and CDR2 is SYDVKM. The CDR3 extends over 14 amino acids. The CDR3 loop is CASSHGQATYEQYF. The CDR3 DNA sequence: TGTGCCAGCAGTCACGGACAGGCAACCTACGAGCAGTACTTC.

The genes are TRBV7-6 and TRBJ1-5; D is uncertain. V gave up 5 bases and J gave up 6 bases, with 14 bases separating them. The germline gives CDR1 SGHVS, CDR2 FNYEAQ. This CDR3 comprises 14 residues. The CDR3 reads CASSPWAAGQPQHF. CDR3 sequence (DNA): TGTGCCAGCAGCCCGTGGGCCGCAGGTCAGCCCCAGCATTTT. Looking up the rest from reference TRBV7-6 and TRBJ1-5 gives the full variable domain: GAGVSQSPRYKVTKRGQDVALRCDPISGHVSLYWYRQALGQGPEFLTYFNYEAQQDKSGLPNDRFSAERPEGSISTLTIQRTEQRDSAMYRCASSPWAAGQPQHFGDGTRLSIL.

V gene TRBV6-1 combines with J gene TRBJ2-7; 8 nucleotides line up with TRBD2. The germline V gene has CDR1 MNHNS and CDR2 SASEGT. CDR3 length: 14 amino acids. Trimming at V came to 6 bases and at J to 1 base, leaving 5 bases not matched to a gene. This CDR3 reads CASRISGVSYEQYF. The CDR3 nucleotides are TGTGCCAGCAGGATTAGCGGGGTTTCCTACGAGCAGTACTTC.

The CDR3 spells CASSLNLGTSSYNEQFF. The CDR3 DNA is TGTGCCAGCAGCTTAAATCTGGGGACGAGCTCCTACAATGAGCAGTTCTTC. The V and J genes are TRBV7-9 and TRBJ2-1; D possibly matches TRBD1 or TRBD2 (5 bases each). Germline loops: CDR1 SEHNR, CDR2 FQNEAQ (reference sequence). Trimming took 2 bases from V and 0 from J, leaving 14 bases between them. The CDR3 loop spans 17 amino acids.

The CDR3 DNA follows: TGTGCCAGCAGCCAGGACGCGCAAGAGACCCAGTACTTC. Translation gives CASSQDAQETQYF. V gene TRBV7-2 combines with J gene TRBJ2-5; the D is unclear. The ends were cut back, 5 bases at V and 2 bases at J, with 9 bases in the middle. Germline CDR1 and CDR2: SGHTA and FQGNSA. CDR3 length: 13 amino acids.

CDR3 DNA: TGTGCCAGCAGTGTCCCAGGGGGCGGGGAGACCCAGTACTTC. Translation gives CASSVPGGGETQYF. The gene calls are TRBV6-1 and TRBJ2-5; 8 positions match TRBD1. Germline CDR1 and CDR2: MNHNS and SASEGT. The CDR3 contains 14 residues. V shed 4 bases, J shed 5 bases, and the junction held 6 bases outside the gene matches.

The CDR3, as DNA: TGTGCCAGCACCCAAGGGACGCCGAACTACAATGAGCAGTTCTTC. Translated: CASTQGTPNYNEQFF. The chain links TRBV28 to TRBJ2-1; D tentatively fits TRBD1 or TRBD2 (5 bases each). V was shortened by 7 bases and J by 3 bases, with 16 bases between the two germline ends. The germline V gene encodes CDR1 MDHEN and CDR2 SYDVKM. The CDR3 contains 15 residues.

The V call is TRBV7-3, the J call TRBJ2-1; D is unresolved. The length of the CDR3 is 12 residues. Per the germline V gene, CDR1 is SGHTA and CDR2 is FQGTGA. The V end lost 2 bases, the J end lost 11 bases, and 10 bases lay between the germline ends. The CDR3 nucleotides are TGTGCCAGCAGCTTAGACGAGATCAAGCAGTTCTTC. It yields the protein CASSLDEIKQFF.

The chain recombines TRBV7-6 with TRBJ2-5; D might be TRBD1 or TRBD2, each matching 5 bases. The V gene lost 3 bases and the J gene lost 5 bases, with 16 bases spanning the gap. Germline lookup yields CDR1 SGHVS and CDR2 FNYEAQ. This CDR3 spans 15 amino acids. The CDR3 loop is CASSFPYRGRETQYF. In nucleotides, the CDR3 is TGTGCCAGCAGCTTCCCGTATCGGGGCCGGGAGACCCAGTACTTC.